The entry below describes one TCR beta chain. The read gets to within 3 residues of the CDR3 end, and the germline J gene fills in the rest. This specimen belongs to a study of Tregs in tolerant kidney transplant recipients. Method: immunoSEQ multiplex PCR; TCRdb's copy keeps in-frame clones and lacks some. This specimen shows tens of thousands of clones; the ten leading clones hold about 1.9%. This CDR3 is built from 14 residues. In germline, CDR1 is GTSNPN, CDR2 SVGIG (reference sequence). V was clipped by 0 bases and J by 4 bases, with 12 bases between them. Mixed chimerism was transient after nonmyeloablative marrow transplants from related graft donors.

The TCR sequence derives from a human patient who received a combined kidney and bone marrow transplant. Some of the T cells might come from the graft donor. The sequences come from CD4+ T cells from blood (PBMCs), collected 24 months after the transplant. This rearrangement joins TRBV30 to TRBJ1-1; tentatively, D is TRBD1 (6 bases). The sequenced CDR3 bases are TGTGCCTGGAGTGTAACAGGGAAGGGCACTGAA. This translates into CAWSVTGKGTE. The full CDR3 protein is CAWSVTGKGTEAFF.